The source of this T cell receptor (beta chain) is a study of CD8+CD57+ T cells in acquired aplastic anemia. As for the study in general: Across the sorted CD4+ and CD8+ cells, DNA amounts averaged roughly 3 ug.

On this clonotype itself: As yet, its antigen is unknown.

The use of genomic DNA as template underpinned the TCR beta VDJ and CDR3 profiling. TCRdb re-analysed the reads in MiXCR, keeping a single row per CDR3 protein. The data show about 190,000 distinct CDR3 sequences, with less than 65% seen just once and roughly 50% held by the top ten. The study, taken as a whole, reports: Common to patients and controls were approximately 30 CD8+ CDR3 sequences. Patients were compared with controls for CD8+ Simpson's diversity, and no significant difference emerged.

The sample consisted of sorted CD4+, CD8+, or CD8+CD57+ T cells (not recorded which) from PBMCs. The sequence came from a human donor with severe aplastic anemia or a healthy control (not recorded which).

The CDR3 DNA reads as TGTGCCACCAGCAGAGATCAGTCGGTATCCACTGAAGCTTTCTTT. It yields the protein CATSRDQSVSTEAFF. The chain carries TRBV15 and TRBJ1-1; D is uncertain. Deletions cut 0 bases from V and 4 bases from J, with 12 bases between. The CDR3 runs 15 residues. From germline, CDR1 is LNHNV and CDR2 YYDKDF (reference sequence).